This T cell receptor beta chain derives from a study of blood T cells in healthy people across ages. Points from the study as a whole: The lack of PBMC sorting stopped any conclusive naive versus antigen-experienced comparison. Compared with aged donors, long-lived donors showed fewer expanded clones, suggesting selection. A strong correlation was seen between TCR beta diversity and naive T cell percentage.

This clonotype was seen ten or more times. Its antigen is unknown. CDR3 length equals 16 residues. V was clipped by 5 bases and J by 1 base, with 16 bases between them. Primers used in a second PCR of about 7 to 12 cycles were a sample-barcoded 5' primer and a J-beta primer mix. TCRdb re-called the 5' RACE reads through MiXCR, storing one row per CDR3 protein. The sample records 650,000 to 1,000,000 distinct CDR3 sequences, 36% being singletons. Collection of ten milliliters of peripheral blood was performed for each donor. The sequencing sample was made of blood. The genes are TRBV12-3 or TRBV12-4 and TRBJ2-3; D is possibly TRBD1 (5 bases). The origin of this receptor is a man aged 18 to 29 in good health. The CDR3 protein is CASSPRATYGTDTQYF. Here the CDR3 DNA reads TGTGCCAGCAGTCCCAGGGCCACATACGGCACAGATACGCAGTATTTT.